What follows are 20 T cell receptor beta chains derived from one specimen sequenced in a study of cytomegalovirus exposure and HLA in healthy donors. Researchers ran the PCR with 60 Vbeta and 13 Jbeta primers. The table came from immunoSEQ multiplex PCR; TCRdb's copy has only in-frame clones and leaves some out. The sample includes fewer than 150,000 clones, over 75% of them seen just once. Material for sequencing was PBMCs. The receptor set was obtained from a man aged 45-60 years in good health and CMV-seronegative.

The V call is TRBV7-9, the J call TRBJ1-1; D may be TRBD1 (5 bases). The CDR3 contains 15 residues. Germline lookup yields CDR1 SEHNR and CDR2 FQNEAQ (reference sequence). V was trimmed by 5 bases and J by 4 bases, leaving 17 bases between them. CDR3 loop: CASSQIPGRGTEAFF. The CDR3 nucleotides read TGTGCCAGCAGCCAAATCCCAGGGCGGGGCACTGAAGCTTTCTTT.

The chain couples TRBV4-1 to TRBJ1-1, with D possibly matching TRBD1 (5 bases). Germline V lookup: CDR1 MGHRA, CDR2 YSYEKL. This CDR3 region has 17 residues. V was pared by 0 bases and J by 4 bases, with 18 bases between. CDR3 sequence reads: CASSQDRGGVMRTEAFF. The CDR3 nucleotides are TGCGCCAGCAGCCAAGATCGTGGGGGGGTAATGCGCACTGAAGCTTTCTTT.

A note on this clone: One end of the junction is discordant with germline, which a read error may explain. The CDR3 here is CASSLAWLAGTWDF. DNA for the CDR3: TGCGCCAGTTCATTGGCGTGGCTAGCGGGTACCTGGGACTTC. The J gene is TRBJ2-7, the V gene TRBV5-1; 8 bases align to TRBD2. The CDR3 covers 14 residues. CDR1 is SGHRS and CDR2 is YFSETQ in the germline V gene.

CDR3 amino acids: CASSRAGDSGNTIYF. CDR3 sequence (DNA): TGTGCCAGCAGTCGAGCAGGGGACTCTGGAAACACCATATATTTT. The rearrangement links TRBV28 to TRBJ1-3, with D tentatively TRBD1 (6 bases). In germline, CDR1 is MDHEN, CDR2 SYDVKM. Trimming took off 5 bases at V and 0 bases at J, with 11 bases between the two ends. The CDR3 spans 15 residues.

CDR3 loop: CASSRDRGPGEQYF. The CDR3 bases are TGTGCCAGCAGCCGGGACAGGGGGCCAGGCGAGCAGTACTTC. The V call is TRBV7-2, the J call TRBJ2-7; the match to TRBD1 covers 12 bases. The V segment lost 5 bases and the J segment 6 bases; nucleotides outside the gene matches: 5. The CDR3 is made up of 14 amino acids. Looked up from germline, CDR1 is SGHTA and CDR2 is FQGNSA.

About this clone itself: A junction boundary mismatches the germline segment, possibly from a read error. The chain carries TRBV6-5 and TRBJ1-5; a possible D gene is TRBD1 (5 bases). Germline CDR1 is MNHEY and CDR2 is SVGAGI. CDR3 length equals 13 residues. CDR3 protein: CASAQGIGQPQHF. CDR3 sequence (DNA): TGCGCCTCAGCTCAGGGAATCGGGCAGCCCCAGCATTTT.

This clone showed up just a few times. V is TRBV28 and J is TRBJ1-5, with D hard to call. The V gene's germline CDR1 is MDHEN and CDR2 SYDVKM. V dropped 8 bases and J dropped 5 bases, with 13 bases sitting between them. The CDR3 spans 13 residues. CDR3 in amino acids: CASRASRYQPQHF. CDR3 DNA: TGTGCCAGCCGAGCCTCCAGGTATCAGCCCCAGCATTTT.

This clone was seen a single time. The chain joins TRBV4-1 to TRBJ2-2; no clear D. The CDR3 is 16 residues long. V lost 4 bases and J 7 bases, leaving 19 bases between the germline ends. Looked up from germline, CDR1 is MGHRA and CDR2 is YSYEKL. The CDR3, as DNA: TGCGCCAGCAGCCCCCGATCCAATACACGGAGCGGGGAGCTGTTTTTT. Amino acids: CASSPRSNTRSGELFF.

The chain carries TRBV11-3 and TRBJ1-1; no firm D call. Germline V gives CDR1 SGHNT, CDR2 YENEEA. This CDR3 has 14 amino acids. Trimming shortened V by 1 base and J by 4 bases, and 10 bases separated the two germline ends. CDR3 protein: CASSLGSGTTEAFF. CDR3 bases: TGTGCCAGCAGCTTAGGGTCAGGCACCACTGAAGCTTTCTTT.

The chain joins TRBV7-2 to TRBJ2-5; 11 nucleotides align to TRBD1. Per the germline V gene, CDR1 is SGHTA and CDR2 is FQGNSA. CDR3 size: 14 residues. The V and J ends lost 6 bases and 4 bases, in that order; junction bases with no gene match: 4. The CDR3 nucleotides read TGTGCCAGCAGTCTAGGGACAGGGGGAGAGACCCAGTACTTC. It translates to CASSLGTGGETQYF.

V is TRBV18 and J is TRBJ1-5, with D tentatively TRBD1 (6 bases). The length of the CDR3 is 14 residues. With 6 bases removed from V and 1 base from J, the gap between germline ends came to 10 bases. Germline values: CDR1 KGHSH, CDR2 LQKENI. CDR3 DNA sequence: TGTGCCAGCTCCTTCGACAGGAGCAATCAGCCCCAGCATTTT. Encoded protein: CASSFDRSNQPQHF.

The chain has TRBV20-1 and TRBJ2-5, with 7 bases that match TRBD2. Germline CDR1 DFQATT, CDR2 SNEGSKA (reference sequence). CDR3 length: 11 amino acids. With V trimmed by 6 bases and J by 7 bases, 5 bases remained unmatched. The CDR3 DNA is TGCAGTGCCTCACCGGGGGGGACCCAGTACTTC. Residues: CSASPGGTQYF.

This sequence joins TRBV6-5 and TRBJ1-1, with TRBD1 matching 7 bases. The germline V gene encodes CDR1 MNHEY and CDR2 SVGAGI. The CDR3 sequence is 13 residues long. V dropped 7 bases and J dropped 6; count of bases not matched to a gene: 8. Here the CDR3 DNA reads TGTGCCAGCATGACAGGGCGGTGGGCTGAAGCTTTCTTT. Protein: CASMTGRWAEAFF.

Of note for this clone: Other DNA sequences of this sample code for an identical CDR3. The genes are TRBV4-3 and TRBJ2-2, with D tentatively TRBD1 (5 bases). Looked up from germline, CDR1 is LGHNA and CDR2 is YSLEER. This CDR3 spans 15 amino acids. Trimming pared 0 bases from V and 4 bases from J, leaving 9 bases between. The CDR3 sequence: CASSQDQGVTGELFF. The CDR3 bases are TGCGCCAGCAGCCAAGATCAGGGTGTCACCGGGGAGCTGTTTTTT.

In the case of this clone: One end of the junction does not line up with germline, which may come from a read error. J is TRBJ2-2 and V is TRBV2; perhaps TRBD2 as D (5 bases). The CDR3 covers 14 residues. Germline V lookup: CDR1 SNHLY, CDR2 FYNNEI. CDR3 DNA sequence: TGTGCCAGCAGCCCCGTCTTATCAACCGGGGAGCCGTTTTTT. This translates into CASSPVLSTGEPFF.

The V and J genes are TRBV7-9 and TRBJ2-5; 7 nucleotides align to TRBD2. Trimming removed 0 bases from V and 5 bases from J; junction bases left unmatched: 9. This CDR3 region has 16 residues. The germline V gene encodes CDR1 SEHNR and CDR2 FQNEAQ (reference sequence). The CDR3 DNA reads TGTGCCAGCAGCTTAGCTGGACTAGAGGTGGCGGAGACCCAGTACTTC. Its translation: CASSLAGLEVAETQYF.

The chain employs TRBV30 and TRBJ1-1; D is perhaps TRBD1 (5 bases). Trimming shortened V by 0 bases and J by 10 bases, and 9 bases separated the two germline ends. This CDR3 region has 11 residues. The germline gives CDR1 GTSNPN, CDR2 SVGIG (reference sequence). The CDR3 DNA reads TGTGCCTGGAGTGTACGAAGGGGAGCTTTCTTT. This codes for CAWSVRRGAFF.

This chain joins TRBV7-8 and TRBJ2-2; 9 positions match TRBD2. The CDR3 has 16 amino acids. Trimming cost V 0 bases and J 1 base; bases outside gene matches: 0. Germline lookup yields CDR1 SGHVS and CDR2 FQNEAQ. The CDR3 spells CASSLASGGNTGELFF. CDR3 DNA sequence: TGTGCCAGCAGCTTAGCTAGCGGGGGGAACACCGGGGAGCTGTTTTTT.

This clone was counted a few times. The J gene is TRBJ1-2, the V gene TRBV2, with a possible D match to TRBD1 (6 bases). Trimming cost V 4 bases and J 8 bases, with 17 bases left between them. Germline V lookup: CDR1 SNHLY, CDR2 FYNNEI. The CDR3 spans 14 residues. CDR3 bases: TGTGCCAGCAGTGGGCAAACAGGGATTGGGGGCTACACCTTC. It encodes CASSGQTGIGGYTF.

The rearrangement links TRBV10-3 to TRBJ1-6; D is undetermined. This CDR3 comprises 19 residues. Germline CDR1 reads ENHRY; CDR2 reads SYGVKD. With 6 bases removed from V and 0 bases from J, the gap between germline ends came to 21 bases. CDR3 bases: TGTGCCATCAGCGGCCAATCCGTCGACACTCGCTCCTATAATTCACCCCTCCACTTT. Translated: CAISGQSVDTRSYNSPLHF.